The next 16 T cell receptor beta chains were all read from a single sample in a study of blood T cell repertoires in COVID-19. Sequenced by immunoSEQ multiplex PCR; TCRdb stores in-frame clones only, minus some. The table shows fewer than 250,000 clones, with 87% occurring only once. Sequencing input: PBMCs or T cells enriched from blood (not recorded which). These receptor sequences come from a man aged 25 to 40 in a cohort exposed to, infected with or recovered from COVID-19 (not recorded which).

The sample holds a few counts of this clone. J is TRBJ2-2 and V is TRBV19; 7 nucleotides line up with TRBD1. Germline CDR1 is LNHDA and CDR2 is SQIVND (reference sequence). CDR3 size: 15 residues. Trimming removed 0 bases from V and 5 bases from J; junction bases left unmatched: 3. CDR3 loop: CASSIDRGMTGELFF. The CDR3 nucleotides are TGTGCCAGTAGTATAGACAGGGGGATGACCGGGGAGCTGTTTTTT. The whole variable domain, filled in from reference TRBV19 and TRBJ2-2, reads DGGITQSPKYLFRKEGQNVTLSCEQNLNHDAMYWYRQDPGQGLRLIYYSQIVNDFQKGDIAEGYSVSREKKESFPLTVTSAQKNPTAFYLCASSIDRGMTGELFFGEGSRLTVL.

This chain uses TRBV23-1 with TRBJ1-1; 7 nucleotides agree with TRBD1. TRBV23-1 has ORF status, its function being uncertain. The CDR3 extends over 16 amino acids. Unmatched junction bases numbered 13, after V lost 3 bases and J lost 6 bases. In DNA form, the CDR3 reads TGCGCCAGCAGTCACCCCCCCGACAGGGAGGATCCTGAAGCTTTCTTT. It codes for CASSHPPDREDPEAFF.

This sequence joins TRBV18 and TRBJ2-5, with 8 bases fitting TRBD2. With V trimmed by 5 bases and J by 7 bases, 12 bases remained unmatched. The CDR3 consists of 15 residues. Germline lookup yields CDR1 KGHSH and CDR2 LQKENI. CDR3 bases: TGTGCCAGCTCATCGGTCGGGGGGGGCTCCGCGACCCAGTACTTC. Residues: CASSSVGGGSATQYF. Full variable domain (outside the CDR3, taken from reference TRBV18 and TRBJ2-5): NAGVMQNPRHLVRRRGQEARLRCSPMKGHSHVYWYRQLPEEGLKFMVYLQKENIIDESGMPKERFSAEFPKEGPSILRIQQVVRGDSAAYFCASSSVGGGSATQYFGPGTRLLVL.

With respect to this clone: Germline is not matched at one junction end, which may reflect a read error. The chain is built from TRBV7-9 and TRBJ1-2; D might be TRBD1 (5 bases). CDR3 length: 13 residues. Germline loops: CDR1 SEHNR, CDR2 FQNEAQ (reference sequence). The CDR3 DNA reads TGTGCCAGCAGCTCGACAGCTTACTATGGCTACACCTTT. Its protein is CASSSTAYYGYTF.

This chain links TRBV12-3 or TRBV12-4 with TRBJ2-7; 8 nucleotides line up with TRBD2. This CDR3 has 13 residues. Trimming removed 3 bases from V and 6 bases from J; junction bases left unmatched: 4. CDR3 sequence (DNA): TGTGCCAGCAGTTTCGGGGGGGTGGGCGAGCAGTACTTC. Protein: CASSFGGVGEQYF.

The chain uses TRBV6-5 and TRBJ1-3, with D possibly TRBD1 on 6 matching bases. Per the germline V gene, CDR1 is MNHEY and CDR2 is SVGAGI. The V end lost 7 bases, the J end lost 0 bases, and 13 bases lay between the germline ends. The CDR3 spans 15 residues. The CDR3 DNA reads TGTGCCAGCACCTTAAACAGGGACTCTGGAAACACCATATATTTT. Translated, it gives CASTLNRDSGNTIYF.

The CDR3 region is CASSKDSQFAYEQYF. The CDR3 DNA is TGTGCCAGCAGCAAGGACAGTCAATTCGCCTACGAGCAGTACTTC. J is TRBJ2-7 and V is TRBV11-1; D might be TRBD1 (6 bases). The CDR3 runs 15 residues. With 5 bases removed from V and 2 bases from J, the gap between germline ends came to 16 bases. Germline CDR1 SGHAT, CDR2 FQDESV (reference sequence).

The chain uses TRBV7-6 and TRBJ1-3; D might be TRBD1 (5 bases). Deletions cut 0 bases from V and 7 bases from J, with 10 bases between. Germline V gives CDR1 SGHVS, CDR2 FNYEAQ. The CDR3 loop spans 14 amino acids. CDR3 loop: CASSLAGQINTIYF. CDR3 sequence (DNA): TGTGCCAGCAGCTTAGCGGGGCAGATCAACACCATATATTTT.

The chain carries TRBV9 and TRBJ2-1; 12 bases fit TRBD2. The germline V gene has CDR1 SGDLS and CDR2 YYNGEE. The CDR3 consists of 14 residues. The V segment lost 3 bases and the J segment 14 bases; nucleotides outside the gene matches: 9. CDR3 coding DNA: TGTGCCAGCAGCGGAATGAGACTAGCGGGAGAGGAGTTCTTC. Protein product: CASSGMRLAGEEFF. The whole variable domain, remainder taken from reference TRBV9 and TRBJ2-1, is DSGVTQTPKHLITATGQRVTLRCSPRSGDLSVYWYQQSLDQGLQFLIQYYNGEERAKGNILERFSAQQFPDLHSELNLSSLELGDSALYFCASSGMRLAGEEFFGPGTRLTVL.

V usage is TRBV2 and J usage is TRBJ2-7, with 9 bases lining up with TRBD2. This CDR3 spans 14 amino acids. The J segment lost 7 bases and the V segment lost 6 bases, leaving 10 bases of the junction unmatched. Germline assignment: CDR1 SNHLY and CDR2 FYNNEI. CDR3 in DNA: TGTGCCAGCAGGTTCGGAGCGGGAGGAGATGAGCAGTACTTC. Translation: CASRFGAGGDEQYF.

The chain uses TRBV12-2 and TRBJ2-3; the tabulated D call, TRBD2, remains unverified against the DNA. TRBV12-2 is labeled a pseudogene. CDR3 length: 15 residues. The CDR3 is CASRSKREGTDTQYF. CDR3 nucleotides: TGTGCAAGTCGCTCCAAGCGGGAAGGGACAGATACGCAGTATTTT.

This clone was recorded only once. The V gene is TRBV27, the J gene TRBJ1-5; 7 bases fit TRBD1. The J segment lost 0 bases and the V segment lost 6 bases, leaving 14 bases of the junction unmatched. This CDR3 has 18 amino acids. Germline CDR1 and CDR2: MNHEY and SMNVEV (reference sequence). The CDR3 protein is CASRSTGPSPHSNQPQHF. As DNA, the CDR3 is TGTGCCAGCAGGTCGACAGGGCCCTCTCCCCATAGCAATCAGCCCCAGCATTTT.

The chain combines TRBV5-1 with TRBJ2-7; possible D gene TRBD2, 6 bases. The CDR3 is 16 amino acids. Germline values: CDR1 SGHRS, CDR2 YFSETQ. Deletions cut 0 bases from V and 7 bases from J, with 20 bases between. In DNA form, the CDR3 reads TGCGCCAGCAGCTTGGGAACCGGGACTGGCTACGGGGAGCAGTACTTC. Amino acid sequence: CASSLGTGTGYGEQYF.

The chain combines TRBV28 with TRBJ1-2, with 7 positions matching TRBD1. Losses at the gene ends were 7 bases for V and 0 bases for J; bases not matched to a gene: 8. This CDR3 is built from 15 residues. The germline V gene encodes CDR1 MDHEN and CDR2 SYDVKM. The CDR3 coding sequence is TGTGCCAGCACAATATGGACAGGACCTAACTATGGCTACACCTTC. Translating gives CASTIWTGPNYGYTF.

This sequence joins TRBV5-1 and TRBJ2-3; 9 bases match TRBD2. V lost 0 bases to trimming and J lost 0 bases; unmatched junction nucleotides: 8. CDR3 size: 18 residues. From germline, CDR1 is SGHRS and CDR2 YFSETQ. The CDR3 DNA reads as TGCGCCAGCAGCTTGGAGCTAGCGGGATCATCTAGCACAGATACGCAGTATTTT. This encodes CASSLELAGSSSTDTQYF.

CDR3 sequence reads: CASSQRQDNEQFF. The CDR3 region has the DNA TGTGCCAGCAGCCAACGGCAGGACAATGAGCAGTTCTTC. The chain recombines TRBV3-1 (or the pseudogene TRBV3-2) with TRBJ2-1; no definite D call. The V and J ends lost 2 bases and 5 bases respectively, with 7 bases between them. Germline CDR1 LGHDT, CDR2 YNNKEL (reference sequence). CDR3 length: 13 amino acids.